This T cell receptor beta chain is drawn from a study of cytomegalovirus exposure and HLA in healthy donors. The study's findings and limits: A later analysis reportedly identified an Asian-associated ancestry cluster as carrying fewer N-insertions than the roughly 670-donor mean. Per a later analysis, about 15,000 TCR beta sequences showed association with HLA alleles at 0.05 false discovery rate.

A note on this clone: Its antigen is unidentified.

With 60 Vbeta and 13 Jbeta primers, the PCR was carried out. Sequencing was performed with immunoSEQ multiplex PCR; in TCRdb, only in-frame clones are kept and a portion is missing. Seen here are 150,000 to 200,000 clones, approximately 83% observed once, and the top ten hold 1.2%. The CDR3 spans 12 residues. V trimming: 1 base; J trimming: 8 bases; junction bases outside the gene matches: 1. Looked up from germline, CDR1 is KGHSH and CDR2 is LQKENI. The chain carries TRBV18 and TRBJ1-2; 7 bases map to TRBD1. Sequencing input: PBMCs. The sequence came from a boy between 2 and 10 years old in good health and CMV-seronegative. In DNA, the CDR3 is TGTGCCAGCTCACCACGACAGGGAGGCTACACCTTC. The encoded protein is CASSPRQGGYTF. Drawing the rest from reference TRBV18 and TRBJ1-2, the complete variable domain is NAGVMQNPRHLVRRRGQEARLRCSPMKGHSHVYWYRQLPEEGLKFMVYLQKENIIDESGMPKERFSAEFPKEGPSILRIQQVVRGDSAAYFCASSPRQGGYTFGSGTRLTVV.